Shown below are 25 T cell receptor beta chains from a single sample sequenced in a study of T-cell reconstitution after alpha-beta-depleted transplantation in children. TCRbeta library construction was performed incorporating unique molecular identifiers. MiXCR, applied by TCRdb to the PCR reads, yields one record per CDR3 protein. The sample comprises 540,000 or so distinct CDR3 sequences, roughly 24% of which are singletons, and 13% to 15% rests with the top ten. Sequences were derived from PBMCs, mostly from graft donor cells, sampled 360 days after TCRalphabeta/CD19-depleted stem cell transplant. All receptors derive from a boy younger than two who had a stem cell transplant for acute myeloid leukemia, so the T cells may come from the graft donor.

This chain's CDR3 is CASTGTGGPSNQPQHF. The CDR3 DNA reads TGTGCCAGCACAGGGACAGGGGGTCCGAGCAATCAGCCCCAGCATTTT. This sequence joins TRBV28 and TRBJ1-5; TRBD1 aligns across 11 bases. The J segment lost 1 base and the V segment lost 7 bases, leaving 6 bases of the junction unmatched. Germline CDR1 and CDR2: MDHEN and SYDVKM. The CDR3 totals 16 residues.

This clonotype was recorded many times. The junction departs from germline at one end; a sequencing error may be responsible. The chain is built from TRBV12-3 or TRBV12-4 and TRBJ2-2; TRBD1 matches at 11 bases. CDR3 length equals 16 residues. CDR3 protein: CASSLAGTGGRGELFF. In DNA, the CDR3 is TGTGCCAGCAGTCTAGCGGGGACAGGGGGGCGAGGGGAGCTGTTTTTT.

This clonotype was counted only a few times. V is TRBV20-1 and J is TRBJ1-5; a possible D gene is TRBD1 (6 bases). V was clipped by 6 bases and J by 5 bases, with 14 bases between them. The germline V gene encodes CDR1 DFQATT and CDR2 SNEGSKA (reference sequence). This CDR3 region has 13 residues. The CDR3 nucleotides are TGCAGTGCCATGGACAGCGAACATCAGCCCCAGCATTTT. Amino acid sequence: CSAMDSEHQPQHF.

This clonotype was counted at least ten times. This chain joins TRBV3-1 and TRBJ2-1, with a tentative D call TRBD2 (6 bases). This CDR3 region has 15 residues. Germline CDR1 is LGHDT and CDR2 is YNNKEL (reference sequence). The germline V and J ends were trimmed by 2 bases and 9 bases, with 17 bases remaining between them. The CDR3 here is CASSQIAGRGPEQFF. DNA for the CDR3: TGTGCCAGCAGCCAAATTGCGGGACGGGGACCTGAGCAGTTCTTC.

This clonotype was counted between two and nine times. The chain carries TRBV28 and TRBJ2-7; D is undetermined. Deletions cut 4 bases from V and 0 bases from J, with 7 bases between. CDR1 is MDHEN, CDR2 SYDVKM, per germline. The CDR3 loop spans 13 amino acids. CDR3 protein: CASSYGNSYEQYV. Here the CDR3 DNA reads TGTGCCAGCAGTTACGGTAACTCCTACGAGCAGTACGTC.

The V gene is TRBV29-1, the J gene TRBJ2-3; 8 bases agree with TRBD2. Unmatched junction bases numbered 11, after V lost 2 bases and J lost 4 bases. Germline values: CDR1 SQVTM, CDR2 ANQGSEA. CDR3 length equals 16 residues. CDR3 in DNA: TGCAGCGTTGAAAACCTTCGGGGGGGCCCGGCAGATACGCAGTATTTT. Protein sequence: CSVENLRGGPADTQYF.

This clonotype was found many times. The V and J genes are TRBV3-1 and TRBJ2-2, with unresolved D. The CDR3 consists of 13 residues. Trimming left V 3 bases short and J 2 bases short, with 4 bases between. Germline CDR1 and CDR2: LGHDT and YNNKEL (reference sequence). The CDR3 DNA sequence: TGTGCCAGCAGCCACCATAACACCGGGGAGCTGTTTTTT. Translating it yields CASSHHNTGELFF.

At least ten counts were recorded for this clonotype. The genes are TRBV6-5 and TRBJ2-5; D is ambiguous. The germline V and J ends were trimmed by 5 bases and 4 bases, with 8 bases remaining between them. CDR1 is MNHEY and CDR2 is SVGAGI in the germline V gene. The CDR3 contains 12 residues. The CDR3 spells CASSKDGETQYF. CDR3 nucleotides: TGTGCCAGCAGTAAGGACGGAGAGACCCAGTACTTC.

This clonotype was counted a few times. This chain connects TRBV20-1 to TRBJ2-1; TRBD2 matches 10 bases. The CDR3 extends over 15 amino acids. The trim removed 3 bases at V and 2 bases at J, leaving 4 bases unmatched. Per the germline V gene, CDR1 is DFQATT and CDR2 is SNEGSKA (reference sequence). The CDR3 protein is CSASPGLAPYNEQFF. CDR3 coding DNA: TGCAGTGCTAGCCCGGGACTAGCGCCCTACAATGAGCAGTTCTTC.

This clonotype was seen repeatedly, ten times or more. The chain couples TRBV12-5 to TRBJ2-6; D not resolved. The CDR3 contains 13 residues. V lost 5 bases to trimming and J lost 0 bases, with 2 bases between them. Looked up from germline, CDR1 is LGHNT and CDR2 is FRNRAP. CDR3 bases: TGTGCTAGTGGTCCCTCTGGGGCCAACGTCCTGACTTTC. Its protein product is CASGPSGANVLTF.

The table lists this clonotype with many counts. The gene calls are TRBV27 and TRBJ2-2, with 12 bases lining up with TRBD2. Germline V gene data show CDR1 as MNHEY and CDR2 as SMNVEV (reference sequence). The CDR3 loop spans 15 amino acids. The V segment lost 7 bases and the J segment 7 bases; nucleotides outside the gene matches: 7. The chain's CDR3 is CASKLAGGSRGELFF. CDR3 DNA sequence: TGTGCCAGCAAACTAGCGGGGGGTTCGCGCGGGGAGCTGTTTTTT.

This clonotype was counted many times. The chain links TRBV4-2 to TRBJ2-1, with D possibly being TRBD1 (6 bases). Trimming removed 0 bases from V and 14 bases from J, with 32 bases in between. This CDR3 spans 19 amino acids. CDR1 and CDR2 from the germline V gene are LGHNA and YNFKEQ. The CDR3 sequence: CASSQEAPTTGFPDTGKFF. The CDR3 nucleotides read TGTGCCAGCAGCCAAGAAGCGCCAACAACAGGGTTCCCCGACACCGGAAAGTTCTTC.

Worth noting for this clonotype: A read error may explain this, as a much larger clone is one base away. The rearrangement links TRBV20-1 to TRBJ1-1; D may be TRBD1 (6 bases). This CDR3 is 12 amino acids long. V lost 1 base and J lost 4, with 7 bases in between. Germline V gene sequence: CDR1 DFQATT, CDR2 SNEGSKA (reference sequence). CDR3 nucleotide sequence: TGCAGTGCTAGAGGGGGGGCCACTGAAGCTTTCTTT. Its protein is CSARGGATEAFF.

This clonotype was seen just once. A clone one base away is much larger, so this may be a read error. The V and J genes are TRBV7-2 and TRBJ2-1, with D perhaps TRBD1 (6 bases). The CDR3 length is 15 residues. Germline assignment: CDR1 SGHTA and CDR2 FQGNSA. CDR3: CATSLELGGHNEQFF. For the CDR3, the DNA is TGTGCCACCAGCTTAGAGTTAGGGGGTCACAATGAGCAGTTCTTC.

The rearrangement uses TRBV27 and TRBJ2-7, with D perhaps TRBD2 (6 bases). CDR3 size: 14 residues. With 4 bases removed from V and 3 bases from J, the gap between germline ends came to 13 bases. Germline V gene data show CDR1 as MNHEY and CDR2 as SMNVEV (reference sequence). The CDR3 here is CASSYAGGNYEQYV. The DNA for the CDR3 is TGTGCCAGCAGTTACGCCGGGGGTAACTACGAGCAGTACGTC.

This chain uses TRBV6-5 with TRBJ2-2; D is perhaps TRBD2 (6 bases). CDR3 length equals 14 residues. Germline loops: CDR1 MNHEY, CDR2 SVGAGI. V was cut by 7 bases and J by 7 bases, with 16 bases left in between. The CDR3 here is CASTLGVEGGELFF. In nucleotides, the CDR3 is TGTGCCAGCACTTTGGGGGTGGAGGGCGGGGAGCTGTTTTTT.

This clonotype occurred many times. The chain combines TRBV20-1 with TRBJ2-2; 9 bases fit TRBD2. Germline V gene lookup returns CDR1 DFQATT and CDR2 SNEGSKA (reference sequence). The CDR3 sequence is 15 residues long. Losses at the gene ends were 6 bases for V and 4 bases for J; bases not matched to a gene: 9. Written as DNA, the CDR3 is TGCAGTGCCCCGGTGCCTAGCGGGGTCACCGGGGAGCTGTTTTTT. Its translation is CSAPVPSGVTGELFF.

The V and J genes are TRBV7-8 and TRBJ1-1; D not resolved. This CDR3 contains 14 residues. The germline V gene encodes CDR1 SGHVS and CDR2 FQNEAQ. Trimming stripped 3 bases from V and 8 bases from J, with 16 bases between. The DNA for the CDR3 is TGTGCCAGCAGCTTGGGCCGCGGTCTCGAGGAAGCTTTCTTT. Translation gives CASSLGRGLEEAFF.

The J gene is TRBJ1-5, the V gene TRBV20-1, with TRBD1 identical over 9 bases. Germline CDR1 DFQATT, CDR2 SNEGSKA (reference sequence). The CDR3 runs to 16 residues. The trim removed 5 bases at V and 2 bases at J, leaving 10 bases unmatched. The CDR3 DNA reads TGCAGTGCTGGGACAGGGAGTCGGGTACGCAATCAGCCCCAGCATTTT. Translating it yields CSAGTGSRVRNQPQHF.

This clonotype was seen at least ten times. The chain joins TRBV29-1 to TRBJ1-1; D remains unclear. This CDR3 has 13 residues. The V gene lost 6 bases and the J gene lost 0 bases, with 11 bases spanning the gap. In germline, CDR1 is SQVTM, CDR2 ANQGSEA. CDR3 bases: TGCAGCGTGGTGACCCTACTGAACACTGAAGCTTTCTTT. Protein product: CSVVTLLNTEAFF. Filled out from reference TRBV29-1 and TRBJ1-1, the complete variable domain reads SAVISQKPSRDICQRGTSLTIQCQVDSQVTMMFWYRQQPGQSLTLIATANQGSEATYESGFVIDKFPISRPNLTFSTLTVSNMSPEDSSIYLCSVVTLLNTEAFFGQGTRLTVV.

The chain combines TRBV11-2 with TRBJ1-1; D unclear. In germline, CDR1 is SGHAT, CDR2 FQNNGV. V was clipped by 4 bases and J by 5 bases, with 17 bases between them. The CDR3 loop spans 15 amino acids. CDR3 sequence (DNA): TGTGCCAGCAGCTCCGATTTCAGCCCTGCGACTGAAGCTTTCTTT. Its translation: CASSSDFSPATEAFF. The variable domain in full, completed from reference TRBV11-2 and TRBJ1-1, reads EAGVAQSPRYKIIEKRQSVAFWCNPISGHATLYWYQQILGQGPKLLIQFQNNGVVDDSQLPKDRFSAERLKGVDSTLKIQPAKLEDSAVYLCASSSDFSPATEAFFGQGTRLTVV.

This clonotype was seen at least ten times. This chain uses TRBV2 with TRBJ2-6; 9 bases are a match to TRBD1. Germline V gene lookup returns CDR1 SNHLY and CDR2 FYNNEI. V shed 4 bases and J 12 bases; nucleotides not matched to a gene: 1. The CDR3 spans 12 residues. CDR3 coding DNA: TGTGCCAGCAGTGGGACAGGGGCCGTCCTGACTTTC. It codes for CASSGTGAVLTF.

This clonotype was observed a few times. V gene TRBV15 combines with J gene TRBJ2-1; no clear D gene. Trimming stripped 0 bases from V and 8 bases from J, with 8 bases between. The length of the CDR3 is 13 residues. The V gene's germline CDR1 is LNHNV and CDR2 YYDKDF (reference sequence). CDR3 sequence reads: CATSRDLVDEQFF. As DNA, the CDR3 is TGTGCCACCAGCAGAGATCTAGTGGATGAGCAGTTCTTC.

This clonotype came up many times. The chain is built from TRBV20-1 and TRBJ2-5, with D perhaps matching TRBD1 (6 bases). The CDR3 totals 16 residues. Per the germline V gene, CDR1 is DFQATT and CDR2 is SNEGSKA (reference sequence). Trimming stripped 3 bases from V and 1 base from J, with 18 bases between. The CDR3 DNA reads as TGCAGTGCTAGTTTCCCCTCAGGACAGTTCCAAGAGACCCAGTACTTC. It is translated as CSASFPSGQFQETQYF.

The chain uses TRBV29-1 and TRBJ2-6, with 7 bases lining up with TRBD1. V trimming: 1 base; J trimming: 4 bases; junction bases outside the gene matches: 7. Germline CDR1 and CDR2: SQVTM and ANQGSEA. The CDR3 spans 16 residues. Here the CDR3 reads CSVEAGQNAGANVLTF. DNA for the CDR3: TGCAGCGTTGAAGCGGGACAGAATGCGGGGGCCAACGTCCTGACTTTC.